The 11 T cell receptor beta chains presented below share a single source sample, sequenced in a study of T cell responses to AZD1222 COVID-19 vaccine. Using immunoSEQ multiplex PCR, the repertoire was profiled, and TCRdb retains in-frame clones only, with some absent. Seen here are 100,000 to 150,000 clones, approximately 88% observed once, and the top ten hold 5% to 6.5%. The sequencing used peripheral blood, collected on day 0 of AZD1222 vaccination. The receptor source for this set is an adult in good health.

V usage is TRBV11-2 and J usage is TRBJ1-1; D is unresolved. CDR3 length equals 14 residues. V lost 7 bases to trimming and J lost 2 bases, with 14 bases between them. Germline V gene data show CDR1 as SGHAT and CDR2 as FQNNGV. The DNA for the CDR3 is TGTGCCAGCATACCTTTAGCCCCTAACACTGAAGCTTTCTTT. Translation gives CASIPLAPNTEAFF.

The chain recombines TRBV6-2 or TRBV6-3 with TRBJ2-3; D is uncertain. In germline, CDR1 is MNHEY, CDR2 SVGEGT. V gave up 5 bases and J gave up 13 bases, with 13 bases separating them. The CDR3 runs 11 residues. The CDR3 reads CASSPGLAEYF. CDR3 DNA: TGTGCCAGCAGTCCCGGGCTCGCGGAGTATTTT.

The chain couples TRBV29-1 to TRBJ1-2; D is perhaps TRBD1 (6 bases). Germline CDR1 reads SQVTM; CDR2 reads ANQGSEA. Deletions cut 5 bases from V and 2 bases from J, with 12 bases between. This CDR3 region has 13 residues. The CDR3 DNA sequence: TGCAGCGTTAGCCCCCAGGGGAACTATGGCTACACCTTC. This sequence encodes CSVSPQGNYGYTF. The full variable domain, its missing parts supplied by reference TRBV29-1 and TRBJ1-2, is SAVISQKPSRDICQRGTSLTIQCQVDSQVTMMFWYRQQPGQSLTLIATANQGSEATYESGFVIDKFPISRPNLTFSTLTVSNMSPEDSSIYLCSVSPQGNYGYTFGSGTRLTVV.

Only a few counts were recorded for this clone. This sequence joins TRBV7-2 and TRBJ2-1, with unresolved D. Trimming stripped 5 bases from V and 6 bases from J, with 17 bases between. CDR3 size: 15 residues. From germline, CDR1 is SGHTA and CDR2 FQGNSA. CDR3 region: CASSPSPNSANEQFF. The CDR3 coding sequence is TGTGCCAGCAGCCCAAGCCCCAACAGCGCCAATGAGCAGTTCTTC.

This sequence joins TRBV28 and TRBJ1-3; tentatively, D is TRBD1 (5 bases). The CDR3 loop spans 15 amino acids. V was clipped by 4 bases and J by 4 bases, with 14 bases between them. Germline CDR1 is MDHEN and CDR2 is SYDVKM. The CDR3 DNA follows: TGTGCCAGCAGTTCCCTCCGGGACCACGGAAACACCATATATTTT. It yields the protein CASSSLRDHGNTIYF.

The chain combines TRBV2 with TRBJ2-5; D is unclear. Germline-derived CDR1 and CDR2 are SNHLY and FYNNEI. V was clipped by 1 base and J by 6 bases, with 3 bases between them. This CDR3 has 11 amino acids. In DNA form, the CDR3 reads TGTGCCAGCAGTGAAGAGAAGACCCAGTACTTC. Translation: CASSEEKTQYF.

V and J are TRBV20-1 and TRBJ1-1; D may be TRBD1 (5 bases). Between the trimmed V and J ends, which lost 3 bases and 9 bases, there was a span of 11 bases. The CDR3 spans 11 residues. Germline V lookup: CDR1 DFQATT, CDR2 SNEGSKA (reference sequence). The CDR3 sequence: CSASWGEKAFF. The CDR3 nucleotides read TGCAGTGCTAGTTGGGGGGAGAAAGCTTTCTTT.

CDR3 DNA: TGTGCCAGCAGCCCGCCGCCGTCTGGGGTCAGAGGAAACGAGCAGTTCTTC. Protein: CASSPPPSGVRGNEQFF. The V and J genes are TRBV5-6 and TRBJ2-1; no clear D gene. CDR3 length: 17 amino acids. Trimming took off 4 bases at V and 10 bases at J, with 27 bases between the two ends. CDR1 is SGHDT, CDR2 YYEEEE, per germline.

In this sample, this clone turned up a few times. This chain connects TRBV18 to TRBJ1-1; TRBD1 might be the D (5 bases). This CDR3 is built from 15 residues. Germline values: CDR1 KGHSH, CDR2 LQKENI. Trimming took off 5 bases at V and 5 bases at J, with 18 bases between the two ends. The CDR3 nucleotides are TGTGCCAGCTCATTAAACGTCAAAACAGGTACTGAAGCTTTCTTT. It encodes CASSLNVKTGTEAFF.

A single count supports this clone. J is TRBJ1-3 and V is TRBV19, with D unresolved. CDR1 and CDR2 (germline): LNHDA, SQIVND (reference sequence). V was trimmed by 10 bases and J by 3 bases, leaving 13 bases between them. The CDR3 sequence is 13 residues long. The DNA for the CDR3 is TGTGCCACTGCGCCCCAAGGTGGAAACACCATATATTTT. As protein: CATAPQGGNTIYF.

The rearrangement uses TRBV5-1 and TRBJ1-2; TRBD1 is a possible D gene (6 bases). V gave up 4 bases and J gave up 5 bases, with 21 bases separating them. Germline V gene data show CDR1 as SGHRS and CDR2 as YFSETQ. This CDR3 comprises 16 residues. In DNA, the CDR3 is TGCGCCAGCAGCCCCAGTGCCCCGGGGACAACTTATGGCTACACCTTC. Amino acid sequence: CASSPSAPGTTYGYTF.